The next 31 T cell receptor beta chains were all read from a single sample in a study of persistence of HIV-infected CD4 T cells. These receptors have no known antigen. The libraries were made with immunoSEQ version 4 in survey mode. TCRdb keeps only in-frame clones here, not all; method: immunoSEQ multiplex PCR. The sample records some 40,000 clones, roughly 90% being singletons. This nonspecific control used anti-CD3/anti-CD28 bead stimulation of CD4+ T cells. CD4+ T cells upregulating both CD40 ligand and CD69 were sorted as responding cells. The specimen was CD4+ T cells sorted from PBMCs after 18-hour stimulation, collected from a patient who received antiretroviral therapy. Source of these receptors: an adult man with HIV who was CMV-seropositive.

The chain carries TRBV27 and TRBJ1-5, with TRBD1 matching 11 bases. CDR1 and CDR2 from the germline V gene are MNHEY and SMNVEV (reference sequence). The CDR3 loop spans 15 amino acids. V shed 6 bases, J shed 4 bases, and the junction held 5 bases outside the gene matches. The CDR3 region is CASSPGTGGNQPQHF. DNA for the CDR3: TGTGCCAGCAGCCCCGGGACAGGGGGAAATCAGCCCCAGCATTTT.

The chain joins TRBV7-3 to TRBJ1-3; 7 bases are a match to TRBD1. CDR1 and CDR2 (germline): SGHTA, FQGTGA. With V trimmed by 5 bases and J by 0 bases, 10 bases remained unmatched. This CDR3 is built from 17 residues. CDR3 in amino acids: CASSPTTGESSGNTIYF. The CDR3 DNA sequence: TGTGCCAGCAGCCCCACAACAGGGGAGAGCTCTGGAAACACCATATATTTT. Full variable domain (rest looked up from reference TRBV7-3 and TRBJ1-3): GAGVSQTPSNKVTEKGKYVELRCDPISGHTALYWYRQSLGQGPEFLIYFQGTGAADDSGLPNDRFFAVRPEGSVSTLKIQRTERGDSAVYLCASSPTTGESSGNTIYFGEGSWLTVV.

This chain joins TRBV9 and TRBJ2-1; 12 nucleotides line up with TRBD2. CDR1 SGDLS and CDR2 YYNGEE come from the germline V gene. The J segment lost 0 bases and the V segment lost 1 base, leaving 11 bases of the junction unmatched. CDR3 length: 20 amino acids. CDR3 coding DNA: TGTGCCAGCAGCGTATCGCCGACTAGCGGGGGTACTAGCTCCTACAATGAGCAGTTCTTC. Protein sequence: CASSVSPTSGGTSSYNEQFF.

The chain has TRBV7-6 and TRBJ2-7; 9 bases map to TRBD1. Germline V gene lookup returns CDR1 SGHVS and CDR2 FNYEAQ. Trimming at V came to 5 bases and at J to 2 bases, leaving 7 bases not matched to a gene. This CDR3 region has 15 residues. The CDR3 coding sequence is TGTGCCAGCAGCGTAACCGGGACAGGGACCTACGAGCAGTACTTC. It is translated as CASSVTGTGTYEQYF. The full variable domain, its missing parts supplied by reference TRBV7-6 and TRBJ2-7, is GAGVSQSPRYKVTKRGQDVALRCDPISGHVSLYWYRQALGQGPEFLTYFNYEAQQDKSGLPNDRFSAERPEGSISTLTIQRTEQRDSAMYRCASSVTGTGTYEQYFGPGTRLTVT.

V gene TRBV10-3 combines with J gene TRBJ1-5; 7 nucleotides match TRBD1. This CDR3 contains 13 residues. Germline V gene lookup returns CDR1 ENHRY and CDR2 SYGVKD. Losses at the gene ends were 6 bases for V and 5 bases for J; bases not matched to a gene: 4. Here the CDR3 DNA reads TGTGCCATCAGGACAGGGTCGGATCAGCCCCAGCATTTT. Translated: CAIRTGSDQPQHF.

Here the CDR3 reads CASSVHQGRSSGNTIYF. CDR3 in DNA: TGTGCCAGTAGTGTTCACCAGGGTCGGAGCTCTGGAAACACCATATATTTT. The chain carries TRBV19 and TRBJ1-3; a possible D gene is TRBD1 (5 bases). This CDR3 spans 17 amino acids. With 5 bases removed from V and 0 bases from J, the gap between germline ends came to 17 bases. Germline V gene lookup returns CDR1 LNHDA and CDR2 SQIVND (reference sequence).

The rearrangement links TRBV28 to TRBJ2-1; D call uncertain. Germline-derived CDR1 and CDR2 are MDHEN and SYDVKM. Trimming removed 4 bases at V and 6 bases at J, with 10 bases between. This CDR3 spans 13 amino acids. CDR3 DNA: TGTGCCAGCAGTTACGTCAGGAGCAATGAGCAGTTCTTC. Translating it yields CASSYVRSNEQFF.

This clone has just one count. This chain uses TRBV27 with TRBJ2-7; D might be TRBD1 (5 bases). This CDR3 spans 16 amino acids. From germline, CDR1 is MNHEY and CDR2 SMNVEV (reference sequence). V dropped 5 bases and J dropped 2 bases, with 19 bases sitting between them. CDR3 DNA sequence: TGTGCCAGCAGTACGCAAATGGGGCGATGGGCCTACGAGCAGTACTTC. Its translation is CASSTQMGRWAYEQYF.

The genes are TRBV9 and TRBJ2-2, with D possibly matching TRBD1 (7 bases). V lost 3 bases and J 6 bases, leaving 12 bases between the germline ends. CDR1 and CDR2 (germline): SGDLS, YYNGEE. This CDR3 has 14 amino acids. The CDR3 sequence: CASSARGESGELFF. CDR3 DNA sequence: TGTGCCAGCAGCGCCAGGGGGGAATCCGGGGAGCTGTTTTTT.

This clone was counted a few times. This chain links TRBV12-3 or TRBV12-4 with TRBJ2-3; TRBD2 is a possible D gene (6 bases). CDR3 size: 12 residues. The V gene lost 6 bases and the J gene lost 6 bases, with 10 bases spanning the gap. The CDR3 loop is CASRGLLDTQYF. The CDR3 coding sequence is TGTGCCAGCAGGGGACTCCTGGATACGCAGTATTTT.

This chain uses TRBV24-1 with TRBJ2-7; D is possibly TRBD1 or TRBD2 (5 bases each). Trimming cost V 2 bases and J 6 bases, with 13 bases left between them. CDR1 and CDR2 from the germline V gene are KGHDR and SFDVKD. CDR3 size: 14 residues. The CDR3: CATSDSSRDGEQYF. The CDR3 DNA follows: TGTGCCACCAGTGATTCCAGCAGGGACGGCGAGCAGTACTTC.

The genes are TRBV21-1 and TRBJ2-7. TRBV21-1 is designated a pseudogene. The CDR3 length is 15 residues. The CDR3 protein is CASSKSRQRAYEQYF. Here the CDR3 DNA reads TGTGCCAGCAGCAAAAGTCGGCAGAGAGCCTACGAGCAGTACTTC.

V is TRBV7-2 and J is TRBJ2-3; perhaps TRBD2 as D (6 bases). Germline CDR1 reads SGHTA; CDR2 reads FQGNSA. Trimming left V 5 bases short and J 2 bases short, with 11 bases between. The CDR3 is made up of 14 amino acids. The CDR3 coding sequence is TGTGCCAGCAGCCCTAGCGCGTACACAGATACGCAGTATTTT. This translates into CASSPSAYTDTQYF.

The chain is built from TRBV10-3 and TRBJ1-4; 10 bases line up with TRBD1. Per germline, CDR1 ENHRY and CDR2 SYGVKD. The CDR3 consists of 16 residues. V was clipped by 11 bases and J by 0 bases; unmatched bases: 9. The CDR3 spells CAQGGTGEPTNEKLFF. The CDR3 coding sequence is TGTGCCCAAGGGGGGACAGGGGAACCAACTAATGAAAAACTGTTTTTT.

This clone was seen a single time. The V call is TRBV9, the J call TRBJ1-1, with TRBD1 as a possible D gene (5 bases). CDR3 length equals 15 residues. Germline CDR1 SGDLS, CDR2 YYNGEE. Trimming took off 0 bases at V and 1 base at J, with 10 bases between the two ends. The CDR3 loop is CASSVVSGANTEAFF. CDR3 DNA sequence: TGTGCCAGCAGCGTAGTTAGTGGGGCGAACACTGAAGCTTTCTTT.

This clone was picked up a small number of times. The V call is TRBV28, the J call TRBJ1-2, with 12 bases that match TRBD1. Losses at the gene ends were 5 bases for V and 7 bases for J; bases not matched to a gene: 8. Germline CDR1 is MDHEN and CDR2 is SYDVKM. The CDR3 consists of 15 residues. CDR3 in amino acids: CASSVPRDRGPGYTF. The CDR3 coding sequence is TGTGCCAGCAGTGTCCCTCGGGACAGGGGGCCTGGCTACACCTTC.

The CDR3 nucleotides are TGCGCCAGCAGCTGGGGGCACTCTGGGGCCAACGTCCTGACTTTC. Translated: CASSWGHSGANVLTF. V and J are TRBV5-1 and TRBJ2-6, with TRBD1 as a possible D gene (6 bases). The CDR3 runs 15 residues. The germline CDR1 and CDR2 sequences are SGHRS and YFSETQ. V was trimmed by 3 bases and J by 0 bases, leaving 7 bases between them. The complete variable domain, with remaining parts taken from reference TRBV5-1 and TRBJ2-6, reads KAGVTQTPRYLIKTRGQQVTLSCSPISGHRSVSWYQQTPGQGLQFLFEYFSETQRNKGNFPGRFSGRQFSNSRSEMNVSTLELGDSALYLCASSWGHSGANVLTFGAGSRLTVL.

The rearrangement links TRBV12-3 or TRBV12-4 to TRBJ1-6; D is unclear. Trimming cost V 1 base and J 14 bases, with 9 bases left between them. The CDR3 covers 12 residues. In DNA form, the CDR3 reads TGTGCCAGCAGTTTAGGTCTACTGTCCCTCCACTTT. As protein: CASSLGLLSLHF.

The chain links TRBV6-1 to TRBJ1-1; weak D call: TRBD1 (6 bases). Trimming took 1 base from V and 3 from J, leaving 15 bases between them. Germline CDR1 MNHNS, CDR2 SASEGT. The CDR3 runs to 16 residues. CDR3 coding DNA: TGTGCCAGCAGTGAAGACAGGGCCCCATTGTACACTGAAGCTTTCTTT. It codes for CASSEDRAPLYTEAFF.

This chain uses TRBV19 with TRBJ2-1; tentative D call: TRBD1 (6 bases). V lost 5 bases to trimming and J lost 4 bases, with 9 bases between them. The CDR3 totals 13 residues. Looked up from germline, CDR1 is LNHDA and CDR2 is SQIVND (reference sequence). This chain's CDR3 is CASSLGHYNEQFF. CDR3 bases: TGTGCCAGTAGTCTGGGACATTACAATGAGCAGTTCTTC.

The rearrangement uses TRBV2 and TRBJ2-7; D remains unclear. Germline lookup yields CDR1 SNHLY and CDR2 FYNNEI. The CDR3 extends over 15 amino acids. V lost 2 bases and J 2 bases, leaving 13 bases between the germline ends. CDR3 sequence reads: CASSEWVGLAYEQYF. For the CDR3, the DNA is TGTGCCAGCAGTGAATGGGTAGGGCTCGCCTACGAGCAGTACTTC.

The chain links TRBV28 to TRBJ1-5; D is possibly TRBD1 (6 bases). V was clipped by 5 bases and J by 4 bases, with 6 bases between them. This CDR3 comprises 12 residues. CDR1 and CDR2 from the germline V gene are MDHEN and SYDVKM. CDR3 DNA: TGTGCCAGCAGTACAGGGAATCAGCCCCAGCATTTT. This sequence encodes CASSTGNQPQHF.

DNA of the CDR3: TGTGCCAGCAGGAAGGGCTCAGGGGCCAACGTCCTGACTTTC. Translating gives CASRKGSGANVLTF. V is TRBV2 and J is TRBJ2-6; D call uncertain. V lost 6 bases and J lost 4, with 10 bases in between. Germline CDR1 and CDR2: SNHLY and FYNNEI. CDR3 length: 14 amino acids.

The genes are TRBV5-5 and TRBJ2-3, with D perhaps TRBD2 (7 bases). Trimming pared 2 bases from V and 6 bases from J, leaving 31 bases between. This CDR3 region has 20 residues. Germline-derived CDR1 and CDR2 are SGHKS and YYEKEE (reference sequence). The CDR3: CASSFKGPLRGGHLVDTQYF. The CDR3 nucleotides read TGTGCCAGCAGCTTTAAGGGTCCCCTCCGCGGGGGCCACTTGGTGGATACGCAGTATTTT.

The chain joins TRBV5-1 to TRBJ2-3, with 11 bases matching TRBD2. With 1 base clipped from V and 5 bases from J, the junction kept 3 bases outside the gene matches. Germline-derived CDR1 and CDR2 are SGHRS and YFSETQ. The CDR3 length is 15 residues. CDR3 sequence: CASSLIAGGLDTQYF. As DNA, the CDR3 is TGCGCCAGCAGCTTGATAGCGGGGGGGCTAGATACGCAGTATTTT. Full variable domain (remainder filled in from reference TRBV5-1 and TRBJ2-3): KAGVTQTPRYLIKTRGQQVTLSCSPISGHRSVSWYQQTPGQGLQFLFEYFSETQRNKGNFPGRFSGRQFSNSRSEMNVSTLELGDSALYLCASSLIAGGLDTQYFGPGTRLTVL.

V gene TRBV29-1 combines with J gene TRBJ2-7; the D call may be TRBD1 or TRBD2 (5 bases each). The CDR3 consists of 12 residues. Per the germline V gene, CDR1 is SQVTM and CDR2 is ANQGSEA. V gave up 3 bases and J gave up 3 bases, with 9 bases separating them. CDR3 protein: CSVDFGGYEQYF. In DNA, the CDR3 is TGCAGCGTTGATTTTGGGGGCTACGAGCAGTACTTC.

V and J are TRBV6-1 and TRBJ1-1, with D perhaps matching TRBD1 (6 bases). V was clipped by 6 bases and J by 3 bases, with 11 bases between them. The CDR3 has 13 amino acids. The germline CDR1 and CDR2 sequences are MNHNS and SASEGT. CDR3 nucleotide sequence: TGTGCCAGCAGCCGGGGGCAGGACACTGAAGCTTTCTTT. Its protein product is CASSRGQDTEAFF.

In this sample, this clone turned up a few times. V usage is TRBV3-1 (or the pseudogene TRBV3-2) and J usage is TRBJ1-2; 10 bases agree with TRBD1. The germline gives CDR1 LGHDT, CDR2 YNNKEL (reference sequence). This CDR3 has 13 amino acids. Trimming at V came to 10 bases and at J to 7 bases, leaving 9 bases not matched to a gene. The CDR3: CATTRQGAPGYTF. DNA of the CDR3: TGTGCCACCACTAGACAGGGGGCGCCTGGCTACACCTTC.

The V and J genes are TRBV24-1 and TRBJ2-2, with TRBD2 as a possible D gene (6 bases). The length of the CDR3 is 15 residues. V was pared by 6 bases and J by 6 bases, with 16 bases between. From germline, CDR1 is KGHDR and CDR2 SFDVKD. CDR3 bases: TGTGCCACCAGTCCCCCAATGGGGGGTGCCGGGGAGCTGTTTTTT. Protein: CATSPPMGGAGELFF.

The J gene is TRBJ2-4, the V gene TRBV9; TRBD2 might be the D (5 bases). The CDR3 contains 17 residues. V gave up 0 bases and J gave up 1 base, with 14 bases separating them. CDR1 is SGDLS and CDR2 is YYNGEE in the germline V gene. CDR3 amino acids: CASSVAGWDSAKNIQYF. The CDR3 DNA follows: TGTGCCAGCAGCGTAGCGGGATGGGATAGCGCCAAAAACATTCAGTACTTC.

This clone was counted between two and nine times. V is TRBV6-1 and J is TRBJ1-5; D gene unclear. The V gene lost 1 base and the J gene lost 6 bases, with 13 bases spanning the gap. The CDR3 has 15 amino acids. CDR1 and CDR2 from the germline V gene are MNHNS and SASEGT. CDR3 residues: CASSEVLVVGQPQHF. As DNA, the CDR3 is TGTGCCAGCAGTGAAGTGCTGGTCGTCGGTCAGCCCCAGCATTTT.